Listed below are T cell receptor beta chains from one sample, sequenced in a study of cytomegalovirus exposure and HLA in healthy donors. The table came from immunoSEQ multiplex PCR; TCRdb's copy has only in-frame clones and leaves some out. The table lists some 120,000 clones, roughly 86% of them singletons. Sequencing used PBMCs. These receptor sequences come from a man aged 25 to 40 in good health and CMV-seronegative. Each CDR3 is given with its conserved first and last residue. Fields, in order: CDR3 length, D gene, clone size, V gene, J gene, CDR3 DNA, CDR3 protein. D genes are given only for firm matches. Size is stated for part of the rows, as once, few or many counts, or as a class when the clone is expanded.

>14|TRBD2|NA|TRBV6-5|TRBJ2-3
TGTGCCAGCAGTCTAGCGGGAGGAACAGATACGCAGTATTTT
CASSLAGGTDTQYF
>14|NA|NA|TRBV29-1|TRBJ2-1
TGCAGCGTTCAGGGCCTAAGCTCCTACAATGAGCAGTTCTTC
CSVQGLSSYNEQFF
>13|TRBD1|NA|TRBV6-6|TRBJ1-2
TGTGCCAGCAGGATGGGGACAGGGAACGGCTACACCTTC
CASRMGTGNGYTF
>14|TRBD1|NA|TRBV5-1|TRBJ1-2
TGCGCCAGCAGCTTGGCCGGGACAGAAGATGGCTACACCTTC
CASSLAGTEDGYTF
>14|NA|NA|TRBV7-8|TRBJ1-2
TGTGCCAGCAGCTCCCGCGAGAGTAACTATGGCTACACCTTC
CASSSRESNYGYTF
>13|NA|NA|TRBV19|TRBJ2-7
TGTGCCAGTAGCAGGACACTATCCTACGAGCAGTACTTC
CASSRTLSYEQYF
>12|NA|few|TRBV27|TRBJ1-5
TGTGCCAGCAGTTCAGGGCGACAGCCCCAGCATTTT
CASSSGRQPQHF
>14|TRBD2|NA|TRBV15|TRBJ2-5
TGTGCCACCAGCAGCGGGACTAGCGAAGAGACCCAGTACTTC
CATSSGTSEETQYF
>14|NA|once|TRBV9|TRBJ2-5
TGTGCCAGCAGCGCGGGGACTGCTCAAGAGACCCAGTACTTC
CASSAGTAQETQYF
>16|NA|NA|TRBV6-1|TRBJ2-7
TGTGCCAGCAGTGAAGCCTGGGACGGGAGCTCCTACGAGCAGTACTTC
CASSEAWDGSSYEQYF
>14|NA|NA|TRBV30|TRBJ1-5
TGTGCCTGGAGTTCTGACAGTAGCAATCAGCCCCAGCATTTT
CAWSSDSSNQPQHF
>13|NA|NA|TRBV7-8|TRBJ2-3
TGTGCCAGCAGCTGGCCTCTGACAGATACGCAGTATTTT
CASSWPLTDTQYF
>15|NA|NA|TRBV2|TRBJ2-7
TGTGCCAGCACCATAAGCCCAAACTCCAATTACGAGCAGTACTTC
CASTISPNSNYEQYF
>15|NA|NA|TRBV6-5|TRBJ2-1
TGTGCCAGCAGTCCATACCCGACGGGCTACAATGAGCAGTTCTTC
CASSPYPTGYNEQFF
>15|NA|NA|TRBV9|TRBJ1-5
TGTGCCAGCAGCGTAGGACCGGAAAGGGGTCAGCCCCAGCATTTT
CASSVGPERGQPQHF
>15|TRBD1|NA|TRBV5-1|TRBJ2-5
TGCGCCAGCAGCTTGGGACAGGGATTACAAGAGACCCAGTACTTC
CASSLGQGLQETQYF
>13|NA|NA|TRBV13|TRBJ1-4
TGTGCCAGCAAGCTCCGTGGCAGGGAAAAACTGTTTTTT
CASKLRGREKLFF
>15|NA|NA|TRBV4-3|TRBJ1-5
TGCGCCAGCAGCCAAGGCGCAGGGGTCGGACAGCCCCAGCATTTT
CASSQGAGVGQPQHF
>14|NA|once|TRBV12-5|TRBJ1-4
TGTGCTAGTGGTTCTACCGATACTAATGAAAAACTGTTTTTT
CASGSTDTNEKLFF
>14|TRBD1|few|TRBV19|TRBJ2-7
TGTGCCAGTAGTACAAGGGACAGCCTTCAAGAGCAGTACTTC
CASSTRDSLQEQYF
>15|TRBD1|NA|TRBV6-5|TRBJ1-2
TGTGCCAGCAGTTACTCGAGAGGGGACAGGGATCCCTACACCTTC
CASSYSRGDRDPYTF
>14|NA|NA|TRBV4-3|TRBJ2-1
TGCGCCAGCAGCCAAGATTGGACAGACAATGAGCAGTTCTTC
CASSQDWTDNEQFF
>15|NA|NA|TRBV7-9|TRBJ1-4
TGTGCCAGCAGCACCGTCGGGGGGGAGGCTGAAAAACTGTTTTTT
CASSTVGGEAEKLFF
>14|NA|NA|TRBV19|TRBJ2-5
TGTGCCAGTAGTACAGGGCTGGGTAAAGAGACCCAGTACTTC
CASSTGLGKETQYF
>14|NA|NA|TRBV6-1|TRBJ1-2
TGTGCCAGCAGGATGACAGCACCTAACTATGGCTACACCTTC
CASRMTAPNYGYTF
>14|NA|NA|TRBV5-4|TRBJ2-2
TGTGCCAGCAGCTTTCTGCAGGGCACCGGGGAGCTGTTTTTT
CASSFLQGTGELFF
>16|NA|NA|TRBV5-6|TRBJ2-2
TGTGCCAGCAGCTTGTACGGAGAGGGGAACACCGGGGAGCTGTTTTTT
CASSLYGEGNTGELFF
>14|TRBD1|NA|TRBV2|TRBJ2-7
TGTGCCAGCAGTGACAGGGGGCCTTCCTACGAGCAGTACTTC
CASSDRGPSYEQYF
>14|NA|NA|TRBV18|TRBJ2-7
TGTGCCAGCTCCCCCTCGGTGCAAACCTACGAGCAGTACTTC
CASSPSVQTYEQYF
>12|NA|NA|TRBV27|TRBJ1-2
TGTGCCAGCAGCTCCCCAGTCTATGGCTACACCTTC
CASSSPVYGYTF
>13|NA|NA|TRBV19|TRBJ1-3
TGTGCCAGTAGCCCAGGGGCGGAAAACACCATATATTTT
CASSPGAENTIYF
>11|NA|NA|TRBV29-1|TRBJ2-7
TGCAGCGTCGCAGATTCCTACGAGCAGTACTTC
CSVADSYEQYF
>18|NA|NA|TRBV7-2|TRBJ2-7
TGTGCCAGCAGCTTAAGTAGGAAGAATTTGGACAGATCCTACGAGCAGTACTTC
CASSLSRKNLDRSYEQYF
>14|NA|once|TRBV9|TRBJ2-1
TGTGCCAGCAGTCCAGGCAGCTCCTACAATGAGCAGTTCTTC
CASSPGSSYNEQFF
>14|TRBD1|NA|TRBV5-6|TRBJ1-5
TGTGCCAGCAGCGTTGGGACAGGGGGTCAGCCCCAGCATTTT
CASSVGTGGQPQHF
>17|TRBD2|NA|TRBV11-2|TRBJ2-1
TGTGCCAGCAGCCTAACTAGCGGGAGGGAGCCCTACAATGAGCAGTTCTTC
CASSLTSGREPYNEQFF
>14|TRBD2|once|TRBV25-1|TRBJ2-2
TGTGCCAGCAGTGAATGGGAGGGAAGTAGGGAGCTGTTTTTT
CASSEWEGSRELFF
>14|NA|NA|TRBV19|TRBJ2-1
TGTGCCAGTAGTATAATCGACAGCAACAATGAGCAGTTCTTC
CASSIIDSNNEQFF
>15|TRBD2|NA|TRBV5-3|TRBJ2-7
TGTGCCAGAAGCTTCACCTTGGGCGGGAGCTACGAGCAGTACTTC
CARSFTLGGSYEQYF
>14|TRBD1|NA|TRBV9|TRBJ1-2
TGTGCCAGCAGCGGGGACAGGGGAATGAGTGGCTACACCTTC
CASSGDRGMSGYTF
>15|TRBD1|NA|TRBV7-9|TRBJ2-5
TGTGCCAGCAGCTCTGGACAGGCTAAGGCAGAGACCCAGTACTTC
CASSSGQAKAETQYF
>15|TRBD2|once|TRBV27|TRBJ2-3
TGTGCCAGCAGCCGGTCTAGCGGTTTAACTCATACGCAGTATTTT
CASSRSSGLTHTQYF
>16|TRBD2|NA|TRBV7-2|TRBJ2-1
TGTGCCAGCAGCAGGGCCGGGACTACCCAAGACAATGAGCAGTTCTTC
CASSRAGTTQDNEQFF
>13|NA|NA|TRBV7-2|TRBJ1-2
TGTGCCAGCAGCTTGCCAGCGGATTATGGCTACACCTTC
CASSLPADYGYTF
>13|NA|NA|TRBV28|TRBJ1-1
TGTGCCAGCAGTTCCCGACTTAACACTGAAGCTTTCTTT
CASSSRLNTEAFF
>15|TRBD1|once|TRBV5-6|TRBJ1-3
TGTGCCAGCAGCTTCCAAGGGGGCAATGGAAACACCATATATTTT
CASSFQGGNGNTIYF
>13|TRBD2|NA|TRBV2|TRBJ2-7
TGTGCCAGTACCCGACTAGCTTCCTACGAGCAGTACTTC
CASTRLASYEQYF
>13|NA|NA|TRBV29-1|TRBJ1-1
TGCAGCGTTGTCGGGGGTGGGAACACTGAAGCTTTCTTT
CSVVGGGNTEAFF
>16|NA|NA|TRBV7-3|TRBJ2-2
TGTGCCAGCAGCTCGACCGGGACACTTAACACCGGGGAGCTGTTTTTT
CASSSTGTLNTGELFF
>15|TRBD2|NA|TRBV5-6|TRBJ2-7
TGTGCCAGCAGCTTCGGGACTAGCGGTGGGTACGAGCAGTACTTC
CASSFGTSGGYEQYF
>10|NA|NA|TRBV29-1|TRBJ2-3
TGCAGCGGGAGGATAGATACGCAGTATTTT
CSGRIDTQYF
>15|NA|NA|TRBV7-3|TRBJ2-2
TGTGCCAGCAGCTTATGGGGCTTGGGCACCGGGGAGCTGTTTTTT
CASSLWGLGTGELFF
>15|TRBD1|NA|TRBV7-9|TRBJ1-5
TGTGCCAGCAGCCCGGGACAGGAACGTGGTCAGCCCCAGCATTTT
CASSPGQERGQPQHF
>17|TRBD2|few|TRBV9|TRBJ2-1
TGTGCCAGCAGCGTAGAAGGTAGCGGGAGGGCCGGGAATGAGCAGTTCTTC
CASSVEGSGRAGNEQFF